This T cell receptor (beta chain) stems from a study of OX40 agonist ivuxolimab in advanced cancers. About the study as a whole: The costimulatory receptor OX40 (CD134) was targeted by ivuxolimab, a fully human IgG2 agonistic monoclonal antibody. Intravenous ivuxolimab was administered to patients every 2 weeks at six dose levels: 0.01, 0.1, 0.3, 1.5, 3 and 10 mg/kg. Among the roughly 50 dose-escalation patients, roughly 20 had hepatocellular carcinoma, 15 or so melanoma, 9 renal cell carcinoma and 9 head and neck cancer. In the dose-escalation cohort, around four fifths of patients were male, and the mean age was roughly 60 years, with a range of about 20 to 79. Prior anti-PD-1, anti-PD-L1 or anti-CTLA-4 therapy was permitted, and checkpoint inhibitors had been received by under 50% of dose-escalation patients. Three dose-escalation patients achieved partial responses, one with hepatocellular carcinoma and two with cutaneous melanoma. The purpose of peripheral TCRbeta sequencing was to test whether ivuxolimab changed TCR sequence diversity and led to clonal T-cell expansion. The paper describes the monotherapy dose-escalation part (N ≈ 51 patients) of the phase I trial of ivuxolimab. The research as a whole found: At doses of 0.1 to 3.0 mg/kg, clonal expansion of both CD4+ and CD8+ T cells in blood was seen between baseline and week 6. Low levels of normalized T-cell clonal expansion were also seen in some patients who did not respond. The antigen specificity of the clonally expanded peripheral T cells was not determined. After ivuxolimab, expanded clones were on average more numerous among CD8+ T cells than among CD4+ T cells. In the 0.1-3.0 mg/kg groups, partial responders were among the patients with the lowest normalized peripheral clonal expansion, particularly in CD8+ T cells.

Genomic DNA was isolated from the sorted cells so that the TCRbeta CDR3 region could be sequenced. The immunoSEQ Assay was used for sequencing of TCRbeta CDR3 regions. Drawn from immuneACCESS, this table holds only the in-frame rearrangements with V and J called that TCRdb kept. Clones are partly lost; checked studies trace under half to an unresolved V gene and leave the rest unexplained. The sample table lists roughly 60,000 clones, around 86% of them with a count of one. Clones ranked in the top ten supply 3.9% of the sample. Patients with a history of autoimmune disease or receiving systemic immunosuppression were excluded from the trial. Peripheral blood for TCR sequencing was collected from all dose cohorts at baseline, on cycle 4 day 1, and on cycle 7 day 1. The samples were taken from a phase I, first-in-human, multicenter, open-label dose-escalation trial of ivuxolimab. Adults with locally advanced or metastatic melanoma, renal cell, hepatocellular, or head and neck squamous cell carcinoma were enrolled in the trial. CD4+ and CD8+ T cells were sorted separately from peripheral blood before TCR sequencing.

Regarding this clone: Its binding antigen is unknown. No base quality information exists; no much larger clone differs at one position.

Counted from cysteine to phenylalanine, this CDR3 has 13 amino acids. The kept DNA is CDR3 alone, 39 bases in frame from the first base. Based on the germline V gene (reference sequence), the CDR1 and CDR2 sequences are MNHNY and SVGAGI. V has 4 bases trimmed and J has 5 bases trimmed; junction bases matching no gene number 2. This sequence originates from an adult with an advanced solid tumor such as melanoma, head and neck, liver or kidney cancer. Source: CD4+ or CD8+ T cells sorted from blood, taken in a trial of the OX40 agonist ivuxolimab. The chain was built from TRBV6-6 and TRBJ2-4, with 7 bases in between that match TRBD1. CDR3 sequence: CASSWTGENIQYF. The bases are TGTGCCAGCAGTTGGACAGGCGAAAACATTCAGTACTTC.